This T cell receptor beta chain appears in the sequencing data of a study of T cell responses to AZD1222 COVID-19 vaccine. Overall study results and limits: Seropositivity was recorded at baseline in only 6 or 7 AZD1222 recipients. The donor cohort was predominantly white British with a female majority, and clonal diversity may have been underestimated.

V was shortened by 6 bases and J by 1 base, with 12 bases between the two germline ends. The CDR3 totals 14 residues. CDR1 is LNHDA and CDR2 is SQIVND in the germline V gene (reference sequence). The table lists this clone with a few counts. Antigen unknown. This table comes from immunoSEQ multiplex PCR, and its TCRdb copy is limited to in-frame clones, with some not included. This sample carries some 170,000 clones, around 94% of them seen once, and the ten largest clones take 5.1%. Pooling was applied to second doses at about 4 or about 12 weeks. The origin of this receptor is an adult who received the AZD1222 COVID-19 vaccine. The specimen comprised peripheral blood, sampled 28 days after the second AZD1222 dose. The chain couples TRBV19 to TRBJ1-2; D is undetermined. CDR3 protein: CASRYDQNNYGYTF. CDR3 DNA sequence: TGTGCCAGTAGATACGACCAGAATAACTATGGCTACACCTTC.